These 21 T cell receptor beta chains came from one sample sequenced in a study of T cell responses to AZD1222 COVID-19 vaccine. Profiled with immunoSEQ multiplex PCR; TCRdb holds only in-frame clones, not every one. The sample holds 100,000 or so clones; 87% are singletons and the top ten take just under 3%. The sample consisted of peripheral blood, taken on day 0 of AZD1222 vaccination. These receptors originate from an adult in good health.

V and J are TRBV18 and TRBJ1-2, with D possibly being TRBD1 (6 bases). Trimming removed 5 bases from V and 6 bases from J, with 13 bases in between. The CDR3 is 13 residues long. Germline loops: CDR1 KGHSH, CDR2 LQKENI. The CDR3 DNA reads TGTGCCAGCTCAACAGGGTTGGATGATGGCTACACCTTC. Translating gives CASSTGLDDGYTF.

The chain has TRBV2 and TRBJ1-1; the match to TRBD1 covers 8 bases. Germline CDR1 SNHLY, CDR2 FYNNEI. V shed 6 bases and J 4 bases; nucleotides not matched to a gene: 4. The length of the CDR3 is 13 residues. The CDR3 region is CASSADRVTEAFF. As DNA, the CDR3 is TGTGCCAGCAGCGCGGACAGGGTCACTGAAGCTTTCTTT.

The chain is built from TRBV24-1 and TRBJ2-3; 8 bases are a match to TRBD1. The CDR3 contains 15 residues. Germline CDR1 is KGHDR and CDR2 is SFDVKD. With V trimmed by 4 bases and J by 4 bases, 6 bases remained unmatched. CDR3 sequence reads: CATSDPTGEADTQYF. The CDR3 DNA reads TGTGCCACCAGTGACCCGACAGGGGAGGCAGATACGCAGTATTTT.

V is TRBV11-3 and J is TRBJ2-7; no clear D. The germline gives CDR1 SGHNT, CDR2 YENEEA. Between the trimmed V and J ends, which lost 2 bases and 5 bases, there was a span of 13 bases. The CDR3 consists of 14 residues. The CDR3 nucleotides read TGTGCCAGCAGCTTAAGCCCGGACCGTCACGAGCAGTACTTC. It encodes CASSLSPDRHEQYF.

The V and J genes are TRBV29-1 and TRBJ2-5; weak D call: TRBD1 (5 bases). The CDR3 runs to 12 residues. CDR1 and CDR2 from the germline V gene are SQVTM and ANQGSEA. V lost 7 bases and J 3 bases, leaving 12 bases between the germline ends. CDR3 in DNA: TGCAGCGCCGCAGGGCCGAAAGAGACCCAGTACTTC. Its protein is CSAAGPKETQYF.

The rearrangement joins TRBV9 to TRBJ1-5; D not certain. The germline V gene encodes CDR1 SGDLS and CDR2 YYNGEE. Trimming stripped 2 bases from V and 0 bases from J, with 6 bases between. The CDR3 runs to 14 residues. Here the CDR3 DNA reads TGTGCCAGCAGCGTTGACGGTAGCAATCAGCCCCAGCATTTT. As protein: CASSVDGSNQPQHF.

V and J are TRBV30 and TRBJ1-4; D uncertain. This CDR3 contains 11 residues. V shed 0 bases and J shed 11 bases, with 7 bases lying between them. Germline CDR1 is GTSNPN and CDR2 is SVGIG (reference sequence). CDR3 sequence reads: CAWSVAGKLFF. The CDR3 DNA sequence: TGTGCCTGGAGTGTAGCCGGGAAACTGTTTTTT. The whole variable domain, filled in from reference TRBV30 and TRBJ1-4, reads SQTIHQWPATLVQPVGSPLSLECTVEGTSNPNLYWYRQAAGRGLQLLFYSVGIGQISSEVPQNLSASRPQDRQFILSSKKLLLSDSGFYLCAWSVAGKLFFGSGTQLSVL.

The gene calls are TRBV2 and TRBJ2-1; 7 bases agree with TRBD1. The V and J ends lost 9 bases and 9 bases, in that order; junction bases with no gene match: 11. Germline CDR1 is SNHLY and CDR2 is FYNNEI. The CDR3 has 13 amino acids. The CDR3 coding sequence is TGTGCCAGTCACCGACAGGGTGCAAGTGAGCAGTTCTTC. Translated, it gives CASHRQGASEQFF.

The chain is built from TRBV19 and TRBJ1-2; 9 bases match TRBD1. This CDR3 is 14 amino acids long. The germline V gene has CDR1 LNHDA and CDR2 SQIVND (reference sequence). V lost 0 bases, J lost 7 bases, and 3 bases stayed unmatched. The CDR3 DNA reads TGTGCCAGTAGTATAGACAGGGGACAGGGTGGCTACACCTTC. Its translation: CASSIDRGQGGYTF.

The chain combines TRBV3-1 (or the pseudogene TRBV3-2) with TRBJ2-2; D gene uncertain. V was trimmed by 1 base and J by 3 bases, leaving 6 bases between them. Per the germline V gene, CDR1 is LGHDT and CDR2 is YNNKEL (reference sequence). The CDR3 covers 14 residues. In DNA form, the CDR3 reads TGTGCCAGCAGCCAAGTCTGGGACACCGGGGAGCTGTTTTTT. This codes for CASSQVWDTGELFF.

The rearrangement uses TRBV19 and TRBJ1-1, with D possibly TRBD1 on 6 matching bases. Germline V lookup: CDR1 LNHDA, CDR2 SQIVND (reference sequence). Trimming left V 0 bases short and J 1 base short, with 9 bases between. This CDR3 comprises 15 residues. The CDR3 protein is CASSIDPRGNTEAFF. In DNA form, the CDR3 reads TGTGCCAGTAGTATAGATCCCAGGGGGAACACTGAAGCTTTCTTT.

The chain has TRBV3-1 (or the pseudogene TRBV3-2) and TRBJ2-3; D is perhaps TRBD2 (6 bases). The germline gives CDR1 LGHDT, CDR2 YNNKEL (reference sequence). The CDR3 has 17 residues. V was clipped by 0 bases and J by 1 base, with 14 bases between them. The CDR3 here is CASSQDRLAPGTDTQYF. The CDR3 DNA reads as TGTGCCAGCAGCCAAGATCGCCTAGCGCCGGGCACAGATACGCAGTATTTT.

This chain uses TRBV5-4 with TRBJ1-1; 7 positions match TRBD1. CDR3 length: 15 residues. Trimming took 1 base from V and 6 from J; bases not matched to a gene: 9. Germline V gene lookup returns CDR1 SGHNT and CDR2 YYREEE (reference sequence). The CDR3 DNA reads TGTGCCAGCAGCTTGCAAACAGACAGGGCCGCTGAAGCTTTCTTT. It specifies CASSLQTDRAAEAFF. Full variable domain (outside the CDR3, taken from reference TRBV5-4 and TRBJ1-1): ETGVTQSPTHLIKTRGQQVTLRCSSQSGHNTVSWYQQALGQGPQFIFQYYREEENGRGNFPPRFSGLQFPNYSSELNVNALELDDSALYLCASSLQTDRAAEAFFGQGTRLTVV.

This chain links TRBV27 with TRBJ2-2; 7 nucleotides align to TRBD2. This CDR3 is built from 16 residues. Germline V CDR1 and CDR2: MNHEY, SMNVEV (reference sequence). The ends lost 4 bases at V and 0 bases at J; junction bases unmatched: 5. The CDR3 sequence is CASSSRTSANTGELFF. For the CDR3, the DNA is TGTGCCAGCAGTTCCCGTACTAGCGCGAACACCGGGGAGCTGTTTTTT.

The chain links TRBV6-5 to TRBJ2-1; TRBD1 aligns across 10 bases. Germline CDR1 reads MNHEY; CDR2 reads SVGAGI. The CDR3 totals 15 residues. V lost 4 bases, J lost 1 base, and 1 base stayed unmatched. The CDR3 spells CASSWDRGSYNEQFF. For the CDR3, the DNA is TGTGCCAGCAGTTGGGACAGGGGTTCCTACAATGAGCAGTTCTTC.

The J gene is TRBJ2-2, the V gene TRBV9; tentatively, D is TRBD1 (6 bases). This CDR3 has 14 amino acids. Germline values: CDR1 SGDLS, CDR2 YYNGEE. V was shortened by 3 bases and J by 6 bases, with 12 bases between the two germline ends. CDR3 in DNA: TGTGCCAGCAGCGCAGGGGCAGGGTCCGGGGAGCTGTTTTTT. This sequence encodes CASSAGAGSGELFF.

DNA of the CDR3: TGTGCCAGCAGCCAAGACAGGGGTAACACCGGGGAGCTGTTTTTT. The encoded protein is CASSQDRGNTGELFF. The chain is built from TRBV13 and TRBJ2-2; TRBD1 aligns across 8 bases. Germline CDR1 is PRHDT and CDR2 is FYEKMQ (reference sequence). This CDR3 spans 15 amino acids. V lost 5 bases, J lost 2 bases, and 4 bases stayed unmatched.

Of note for this clone: The junction and the germline gene differ at one end; a read error may be behind it. The chain has TRBV11-2 and TRBJ1-2; TRBD1 matches at 7 bases. Germline CDR1 reads SGHAT; CDR2 reads FQNNGV. This CDR3 has 12 amino acids. The CDR3 spells CASSSGGLQGPF. The CDR3 bases are TGTGCCAGCAGCTCGGGGGGATTACAGGGGCCCTTC.

This chain links TRBV4-3 with TRBJ1-6; D is uncertain. V gave up 0 bases and J gave up 2 bases, with 11 bases separating them. CDR1 and CDR2 from the germline V gene are LGHNA and YSLEER. The CDR3 is 17 residues long. The CDR3 sequence: CASSQDLRGAYNSPLHF. The CDR3 nucleotides are TGCGCCAGCAGCCAAGATCTGCGGGGAGCCTATAATTCACCCCTCCACTTT.

V and J are TRBV5-1 and TRBJ2-2, with no clear D. Germline V gives CDR1 SGHRS, CDR2 YFSETQ. Trimming took off 0 bases at V and 5 bases at J, with 5 bases between the two ends. This CDR3 has 13 residues. CDR3 region: CASSLEPTGELFF. The CDR3 DNA reads as TGCGCCAGCAGCTTGGAGCCGACCGGGGAGCTGTTTTTT.

The rearrangement joins TRBV7-4 to TRBJ1-2; possible D gene TRBD1, 6 bases. V lost 3 bases and J lost 2, with 22 bases in between. Germline assignment: CDR1 SGHVT and CDR2 SQSDAQ. CDR3 length: 18 amino acids. CDR3 region: CASSLNSRTEKWNYGYTF. The CDR3 nucleotides read TGTGCCAGCAGCTTGAACTCCAGGACAGAGAAATGGAACTATGGCTACACCTTC.